This T cell receptor beta chain was recorded in a study of T cell clonotyping in hematopoietic cell transplantation. Germline V gene lookup returns CDR1 MNHNY and CDR2 SVGAGI (reference sequence). V lost 2 bases, J lost 2 bases, and 13 bases lay in between. The length of the CDR3 is 15 residues. Generated by immunoSEQ multiplex PCR, the TCRdb table keeps only in-frame clones and is missing some. The profile shows roughly 5,300 clones, around 76% of them singletons. This TCR came from a male patient aged 60 to 75 who had an allogeneic stem cell transplant, so T cells may come from the graft donor. Some clones in this sample may be carry-over from other donors' samples. The J gene is TRBJ2-7, the V gene TRBV6-6; D is uncertain. The sequencing used peripheral blood mononuclear cells, collected 100 days after allogeneic stem cell transplant. CDR3 nucleotides: TGTGCCAGCAGTTACGCGTCCTATCCCACCTACGAGCAGTACTTC. This sequence encodes CASSYASYPTYEQYF.